The rows below give T cell receptor beta chains drawn from one sample of a study of cytomegalovirus exposure and HLA in healthy donors. Sequencing was performed with immunoSEQ multiplex PCR; in TCRdb, only in-frame clones are kept and a portion is missing. The sample gives over 150,000 clones, 77% of which show up once; 3% to 4.5% is in the top ten. Sequenced sample: PBMCs. The receptor source for this set is a woman aged 55-70 years in good health and CMV-seropositive. The CDR3 runs from the conserved cysteine through the conserved F or W. Fields, in order: V gene, J gene, D gene, clone size, CDR3 protein, CDR3 DNA. D genes are given only for firm matches. Expanded clones are given a class, and other clones once, few, many or no size at all.

V gene: TRBV7-9; J gene: TRBJ1-6; D gene: NA; clone size: NA; CDR3 protein: CASSFTADNSPLHF; CDR3 DNA: TGTGCCAGCAGCTTTACAGCGGATAATTCACCCCTCCACTTT
V gene: TRBV30; J gene: TRBJ1-3; D gene: NA; clone size: NA; CDR3 protein: CAWSNRALGNTIYF; CDR3 DNA: TGTGCCTGGAGTAACAGGGCGTTGGGAAACACCATATATTTT
V gene: TRBV6-6; J gene: TRBJ2-1; D gene: NA; clone size: NA; CDR3 protein: CASSYPASDPRDEQFF; CDR3 DNA: TGTGCCAGCAGTTACCCGGCTAGCGATCCCCGGGATGAGCAGTTCTTC
V gene: TRBV6-5; J gene: TRBJ2-7; D gene: NA; clone size: NA; CDR3 protein: CASSYRGTYEQYF; CDR3 DNA: TGTGCCAGCAGTTACCGAGGCACCTACGAGCAGTACTTC
V gene: TRBV12-5; J gene: TRBJ2-1; D gene: TRBD1; clone size: NA; CDR3 protein: CASGRLTGGSSYNEQFF; CDR3 DNA: TGTGCTAGTGGTCGATTGACAGGGGGTTCTTCCTACAATGAGCAGTTCTTC
V gene: TRBV4-1; J gene: TRBJ1-6; D gene: NA; clone size: NA; CDR3 protein: CASSKWVQGGSPLHF; CDR3 DNA: TGCGCCAGCAGCAAATGGGTACAGGGTGGCTCACCCCTCCACTTT
V gene: TRBV15; J gene: TRBJ2-6; D gene: NA; clone size: NA; CDR3 protein: CATSRATKRYSGANVLTF; CDR3 DNA: TGTGCCACCAGCAGAGCAACAAAGAGGTACTCTGGGGCCAACGTCCTGACTTTC
V gene: TRBV4-3; J gene: TRBJ2-2; D gene: NA; clone size: NA; CDR3 protein: CASSQGHRAGETGELFF; CDR3 DNA: TGCGCCAGCAGCCAAGGTCATAGGGCAGGGGAGACCGGGGAGCTGTTTTTT
V gene: TRBV7-2; J gene: TRBJ1-3; D gene: NA; clone size: NA; CDR3 protein: CASSTGSGNTIYF; CDR3 DNA: TGTGCCAGCAGTACGGGGTCGGGAAACACCATATATTTT
V gene: TRBV19; J gene: TRBJ1-6; D gene: NA; clone size: NA; CDR3 protein: CASSRGSGYGKDPLHF; CDR3 DNA: TGTGCCAGTAGTAGAGGATCGGGTTACGGGAAAGATCCCCTCCACTTT
V gene: TRBV19; J gene: TRBJ1-2; D gene: TRBD1; clone size: few; CDR3 protein: CASSIHPPGTVHGYTF; CDR3 DNA: TGTGCCAGTAGTATCCACCCTCCCGGGACAGTTCATGGCTACACCTTC
V gene: TRBV7-9; J gene: TRBJ1-1; D gene: NA; clone size: NA; CDR3 protein: CASSSLRTEAFF; CDR3 DNA: TGTGCCAGCAGCTCCCTCCGCACTGAAGCTTTCTTT
V gene: TRBV9; J gene: TRBJ2-5; D gene: TRBD1; clone size: NA; CDR3 protein: CASSVEGRGQATQYF; CDR3 DNA: TGTGCCAGCAGCGTAGAGGGGCGGGGACAGGCGACCCAGTACTTC
V gene: TRBV28; J gene: TRBJ1-5; D gene: NA; clone size: NA; CDR3 protein: CASSPTSAGQGQPQHF; CDR3 DNA: TGTGCCAGCAGTCCTACGTCAGCGGGTCAGGGTCAGCCCCAGCATTTT
V gene: TRBV6-5; J gene: TRBJ1-4; D gene: NA; clone size: few; CDR3 protein: CASSTGETLFF; CDR3 DNA: TGTGCCAGCAGCACAGGCGAAACACTGTTTTTT
V gene: TRBV28; J gene: TRBJ2-5; D gene: TRBD1; clone size: NA; CDR3 protein: CASRRTGGGTQYF; CDR3 DNA: TGTGCCAGCAGGCGGACAGGGGGGGGGACCCAGTACTTC
V gene: TRBV4-2; J gene: TRBJ2-5; D gene: TRBD2; clone size: NA; CDR3 protein: CASSPLPSGGVQETQYF; CDR3 DNA: TGTGCCAGCAGCCCCCTCCCTAGCGGGGGGGTCCAAGAGACCCAGTACTTC
V gene: TRBV19; J gene: TRBJ1-2; D gene: TRBD1; clone size: few; CDR3 protein: CASSPKVDRGYGYTF; CDR3 DNA: TGTGCCAGTAGTCCCAAAGTGGACAGGGGCTATGGCTACACCTTC
V gene: TRBV2; J gene: TRBJ2-1; D gene: TRBD2; clone size: few; CDR3 protein: CASSILAGTSNEQFF; CDR3 DNA: TGTGCCAGCAGTATCCTAGCCGGGACTAGCAATGAGCAGTTCTTC
V gene: TRBV14; J gene: TRBJ2-7; D gene: TRBD2; clone size: many; CDR3 protein: CASSQGSGNRAQYEQYF; CDR3 DNA: TGTGCCAGCAGCCAAGGTAGCGGGAACAGGGCTCAGTACGAGCAGTACTTC
V gene: TRBV30; J gene: TRBJ1-5; D gene: NA; clone size: NA; CDR3 protein: CAWSGSNQPQHF; CDR3 DNA: TGTGCCTGGAGCGGTAGCAATCAGCCCCAGCATTTT
V gene: TRBV5-4; J gene: TRBJ2-7; D gene: TRBD2; clone size: once; CDR3 protein: CASSPGGGLRNEQYF; CDR3 DNA: TGTGCCAGCAGCCCGGGAGGAGGGTTAAGGAACGAGCAGTACTTC
V gene: TRBV7-3; J gene: TRBJ2-1; D gene: NA; clone size: NA; CDR3 protein: CASGSYNEQFF; CDR3 DNA: TGTGCCAGTGGGAGCTACAATGAGCAGTTCTTC
V gene: TRBV5-1; J gene: TRBJ1-6; D gene: TRBD1; clone size: NA; CDR3 protein: CASSLQDRGNSPLHF; CDR3 DNA: TGCGCCAGCAGCTTACAGGACAGGGGAAATTCACCCCTCCACTTT
V gene: TRBV6-1; J gene: TRBJ1-5; D gene: TRBD1; clone size: NA; CDR3 protein: CASSSGTGSYQPQHF; CDR3 DNA: TGTGCCAGCAGTTCCGGGACAGGGAGTTATCAGCCCCAGCATTTT
V gene: TRBV2; J gene: TRBJ2-6; D gene: TRBD1; clone size: NA; CDR3 protein: CASRRQGLNSGANVLTF; CDR3 DNA: TGTGCCAGCAGGCGACAGGGGCTAAACTCTGGGGCCAACGTCCTGACTTTC
V gene: TRBV30; J gene: TRBJ2-3; D gene: TRBD2; clone size: NA; CDR3 protein: CAWSRAGGPGDTQYF; CDR3 DNA: TGTGCCTGGAGTCGGGCGGGAGGGCCCGGAGATACGCAGTATTTT
V gene: TRBV5-5; J gene: TRBJ2-1; D gene: NA; clone size: NA; CDR3 protein: CASAEDGRGWMSEQFF; CDR3 DNA: TGTGCCAGCGCCGAGGATGGTCGGGGATGGATGTCTGAGCAGTTCTTC
V gene: TRBV30; J gene: TRBJ1-4; D gene: NA; clone size: NA; CDR3 protein: CAWSVNGQGGEKLFF; CDR3 DNA: TGTGCCTGGAGTGTAAATGGGCAGGGAGGGGAAAAACTGTTTTTT
V gene: TRBV5-1; J gene: TRBJ2-2; D gene: NA; clone size: few; CDR3 protein: CASSLLRGNTGELFF; CDR3 DNA: TGCGCCAGCAGCTTGTTGCGGGGGAACACCGGGGAGCTGTTTTTT
V gene: TRBV5-5; J gene: TRBJ2-2; D gene: NA; clone size: once; CDR3 protein: CASSFSPGANTGELFF; CDR3 DNA: TGTGCCAGCAGCTTTTCCCCGGGGGCGAACACCGGGGAGCTGTTTTTT
V gene: TRBV6-5; J gene: TRBJ1-5; D gene: NA; clone size: NA; CDR3 protein: CASSYLVGGNQPQHF; CDR3 DNA: TGTGCCAGCAGTTATTTAGTAGGGGGCAATCAGCCCCAGCATTTT
V gene: TRBV5-1; J gene: TRBJ1-3; D gene: NA; clone size: NA; CDR3 protein: CASSGGTLAPDTIYF; CDR3 DNA: TGCGCCAGCAGCGGCGGGACTCTCGCCCCCGACACCATATATTTT
V gene: TRBV7-2; J gene: TRBJ1-1; D gene: TRBD1; clone size: NA; CDR3 protein: CASSQDRVREAFF; CDR3 DNA: TGTGCCAGCAGCCAGGACAGGGTGCGTGAAGCTTTCTTT
V gene: TRBV11-2; J gene: TRBJ2-2; D gene: NA; clone size: NA; CDR3 protein: CASFRVTGELFF; CDR3 DNA: TGTGCCAGCTTCCGAGTCACCGGGGAGCTGTTTTTT
V gene: TRBV18; J gene: TRBJ1-4; D gene: TRBD1; clone size: once; CDR3 protein: CASSPQGQDNEKLFF; CDR3 DNA: TGTGCCAGCTCACCACAAGGACAGGACAATGAAAAACTGTTTTTT
V gene: TRBV30; J gene: TRBJ1-1; D gene: TRBD1; clone size: few; CDR3 protein: CAWSDRGRTEAFF; CDR3 DNA: TGTGCCTGGAGTGACAGGGGGAGAACTGAAGCTTTCTTT
V gene: TRBV9; J gene: TRBJ2-7; D gene: TRBD2; clone size: few; CDR3 protein: CASSVAGGGWEQYF; CDR3 DNA: TGTGCCAGCAGCGTAGCCGGGGGAGGGTGGGAGCAGTACTTC
V gene: TRBV29-1; J gene: TRBJ1-1; D gene: TRBD1; clone size: NA; CDR3 protein: CSVGTGLMNTEAFF; CDR3 DNA: TGCAGCGTCGGGACAGGACTTATGAACACTGAAGCTTTCTTT
V gene: TRBV2; J gene: TRBJ2-3; D gene: NA; clone size: NA; CDR3 protein: CASNLLSGTDTQYF; CDR3 DNA: TGTGCTTCCAACTTACTATCAGGCACAGATACGCAGTATTTT
V gene: TRBV5-1; J gene: TRBJ2-7; D gene: TRBD1; clone size: once; CDR3 protein: CASSWGQVGYEQYF; CDR3 DNA: TGCGCCAGCAGCTGGGGACAGGTCGGCTACGAGCAGTACTTC
V gene: TRBV9; J gene: TRBJ2-3; D gene: NA; clone size: once; CDR3 protein: CASSAGQTVDTQYF; CDR3 DNA: TGTGCCAGCAGCGCAGGCCAGACGGTCGATACGCAGTATTTT
V gene: TRBV30; J gene: TRBJ2-7; D gene: TRBD1; clone size: NA; CDR3 protein: CAWSTADRGRIGSYEQYF; CDR3 DNA: TGTGCCTGGAGCACCGCGGACAGGGGGCGCATCGGGTCCTATGAGCAGTACTTC
V gene: TRBV5-3; J gene: TRBJ2-7; D gene: TRBD2; clone size: few; CDR3 protein: CARSLGSSGSYEQYF; CDR3 DNA: TGTGCCAGAAGCTTGGGGTCTAGCGGATCCTACGAGCAGTACTTC
V gene: TRBV19; J gene: TRBJ1-5; D gene: NA; clone size: NA; CDR3 protein: CASSIDLAINQPQHF; CDR3 DNA: TGTGCCAGTAGTATAGATCTGGCCATCAATCAGCCCCAGCATTTT